These 27 T cell receptor beta chains share one sample of origin, sequenced in a study of early T cells in non-severe SARS-CoV-2 infection. Using its own MiXCR run on the 5' RACE reads, TCRdb lists one record per CDR3 protein. This sample has 52,000 or so distinct CDR3 sequences, with around 6.6% found just once. Material: whole blood, obtained at baseline. These receptors were collected from an adult who was a healthcare worker with PCR-confirmed SARS-CoV-2 infection or an uninfected control (not recorded which).

This clonotype was recorded many times. The gene calls are TRBV5-1 and TRBJ2-3; either TRBD1 or TRBD2 may fit D (5 bases each). Germline V gives CDR1 SGHRS, CDR2 YFSETQ. The germline V and J ends were trimmed by 0 bases and 6 bases, with 11 bases remaining between them. This CDR3 has 14 amino acids. CDR3 sequence (DNA): TGCGCCAGCAGCTTGGCAGGGACGATGGATACGCAGTATTTT. Translating it yields CASSLAGTMDTQYF.

This clonotype was seen ten or more times. The rearrangement joins TRBV4-3 to TRBJ2-1, with 10 bases matching TRBD2. The CDR3 has 15 amino acids. Losses at the gene ends were 1 base for V and 6 bases for J; bases not matched to a gene: 3. CDR1 is LGHNA, CDR2 YSLEER, per germline. In DNA, the CDR3 is TGCGCCAGCAGCCAAGGCCAGCGGGGGGGCAATGAGCAGTTCTTC. It translates to CASSQGQRGGNEQFF.

This clonotype was detected only a few times. The chain carries TRBV12-3 or TRBV12-4 and TRBJ2-7; 7 bases agree with TRBD1. The CDR3 is 15 residues long. Trimming removed 3 bases from V and 0 bases from J; junction bases left unmatched: 5. CDR3 residues: CASSFVGQSSYEQYF. The CDR3, as DNA: TGTGCCAGCAGTTTTGTGGGACAGAGCTCCTACGAGCAGTACTTC.

In its sample, this clonotype was seen many times. This rearrangement joins TRBV6-5 to TRBJ2-7; no definite D call. V dropped 2 bases and J dropped 2 bases, with 10 bases sitting between them. CDR3 size: 14 residues. Per the germline V gene, CDR1 is MNHEY and CDR2 is SVGAGI. The CDR3 DNA is TGTGCCAGCAGTTACCTAGAATCGGCCTACGAGCAGTACTTC. Protein product: CASSYLESAYEQYF.

The sample holds many counts of this clonotype. CDR3 protein: CASGTDSTLKQFF. The CDR3 DNA is TGTGCTAGTGGTACGGACAGTACTCTCAAGCAGTTCTTC. The chain couples TRBV12-5 to TRBJ2-1, with D maybe TRBD1 (6 bases). CDR1 LGHNT and CDR2 FRNRAP come from the germline V gene. CDR3 length: 13 residues. V lost 5 bases, J lost 11 bases, and 16 bases lay in between.

This clonotype was recorded at least ten times. The chain links TRBV5-8 to TRBJ1-1; TRBD1 agrees at 7 bases. Per the germline V gene, CDR1 is SGHTS and CDR2 is YDEGEE. This CDR3 spans 15 amino acids. The CDR3 nucleotides read TGTGCAATGCCCTCAGGGGGAACTTTCGGCACTGAAGCTTTCTTT. This sequence encodes CAMPSGGTFGTEAFF.

This clonotype occurred many times. The chain couples TRBV28 to TRBJ1-2; 11 bases align to TRBD1. The CDR3 runs 15 residues. The V segment lost 6 bases and the J segment 7 bases; nucleotides outside the gene matches: 10. Germline V gives CDR1 MDHEN, CDR2 SYDVKM. The CDR3 DNA reads as TGTGCCAGCAGGCTGGGAGGACAGGGGGCGCGTGGCTACACCTTC. Amino acids: CASRLGGQGARGYTF.

This clonotype showed up many times. The chain joins TRBV18 to TRBJ1-1; TRBD1 matches 7 bases. The trim removed 6 bases at V and 0 bases at J, leaving 10 bases unmatched. This CDR3 has 16 residues. Germline CDR1 and CDR2: KGHSH and LQKENI. The CDR3 reads CASSSTLDRMNTEAFF. In DNA form, the CDR3 reads TGTGCCAGCTCGTCAACCCTGGACAGGATGAACACTGAAGCTTTCTTT.

The chain carries TRBV11-3 and TRBJ2-1; weak D call: TRBD1 (5 bases). V was cut by 5 bases and J by 8 bases, with 13 bases left in between. This CDR3 is 13 amino acids long. Germline lookup yields CDR1 SGHNT and CDR2 YENEEA. The CDR3 region is CASSRLGADEQFF. The CDR3 DNA sequence: TGTGCCAGCAGCCGCCTAGGGGCAGATGAGCAGTTCTTC.

There are many counts of this clonotype. The chain employs TRBV4-3 and TRBJ1-1, with no clear D. With 0 bases removed from V and 8 bases from J, the gap between germline ends came to 10 bases. There are 13 residues in the CDR3. Germline loops: CDR1 LGHNA, CDR2 YSLEER. The CDR3, as DNA: TGCGCCAGCAGCCAAGACTATAAGGGCGAAGCTTTCTTT. It specifies CASSQDYKGEAFF.

This clonotype was counted only a few times. The rearrangement uses TRBV5-8 and TRBJ1-2; D not certain. CDR1 and CDR2 (germline): SGHTS, YDEGEE. V gave up 0 bases and J gave up 5 bases, with 11 bases separating them. This CDR3 is 14 amino acids long. This CDR3 reads CASSLESPGYGYTF. CDR3 in DNA: TGTGCCAGCAGCTTGGAATCCCCCGGGTATGGCTACACCTTC.

The genes are TRBV12-5 and TRBJ2-3; D call uncertain. CDR1 and CDR2 (germline): LGHNT, FRNRAP. V lost 2 bases and J lost 2, with 11 bases in between. The CDR3 totals 15 residues. The CDR3 region has the DNA TGTGCTAGTGGTTTGTCTAGGAACTACACAGATACGCAGTATTTT. It encodes CASGLSRNYTDTQYF.

This clonotype occurred a few times. The chain has TRBV9 and TRBJ2-1; D gene uncertain. Trimming took 0 bases from V and 5 from J, leaving 6 bases between them. Germline V lookup: CDR1 SGDLS, CDR2 YYNGEE. The CDR3 has 13 residues. CDR3 amino acids: CASSVGTHNEQFF. The CDR3 nucleotides read TGTGCCAGCAGCGTAGGAACCCACAATGAGCAGTTCTTC.

This clonotype was picked up many times. V gene TRBV28 combines with J gene TRBJ1-6; the D is unclear. This CDR3 has 17 residues. Trimming shortened V by 1 base and J by 0 bases, and 10 bases separated the two germline ends. Germline loops: CDR1 MDHEN, CDR2 SYDVKM. The CDR3 is CASSLFGPSSYNSPLHF. CDR3 DNA: TGTGCCAGCAGTTTATTTGGCCCGAGCTCCTATAATTCACCCCTCCACTTT.

This clonotype appeared a few times. V gene TRBV6-2 or TRBV6-3 combines with J gene TRBJ2-7; the D gene is possibly TRBD2 (5 bases). The CDR3 is 13 residues long. V was clipped by 7 bases and J by 7 bases, with 17 bases between them. Germline CDR1 and CDR2: MNHEY and SVGEGT. For the CDR3, the DNA is TGTGCCAGCAACCCAGTGGAGGTGAGGGAGCAGTACTTC. It translates to CASNPVEVREQYF.

This clonotype was seen only a few times. The rearrangement joins TRBV29-1 to TRBJ2-3, with 8 bases matching TRBD1. V shed 5 bases and J 1 base; nucleotides not matched to a gene: 5. The CDR3 runs 14 residues. Germline V lookup: CDR1 SQVTM, CDR2 ANQGSEA. The CDR3 reads CSVLGQGGTDTQYF. The CDR3 DNA follows: TGCAGCGTTCTTGGACAGGGTGGCACAGATACGCAGTATTTT.

J is TRBJ2-5 and V is TRBV4-1, with 7 bases aligning to TRBD2. The V segment lost 1 base and the J segment 3 bases; nucleotides outside the gene matches: 5. Germline values: CDR1 MGHRA, CDR2 YSYEKL. This CDR3 contains 15 residues. CDR3 protein: CASSQVGTKEETQYF. DNA of the CDR3: TGCGCCAGCAGCCAAGTGGGGACTAAAGAAGAGACCCAGTACTTC.

The J gene is TRBJ2-7, the V gene TRBV12-3 or TRBV12-4; D remains unclear. This CDR3 is 12 amino acids long. The germline V and J ends were trimmed by 6 bases and 4 bases, with 10 bases remaining between them. The CDR3 DNA sequence: TGTGCCAGCAGCGCCCGGGCTTACGAGCAGTACTTC. It encodes CASSARAYEQYF.

The V call is TRBV28, the J call TRBJ1-2; D might be TRBD1 (5 bases). V shed 4 bases and J shed 3 bases, with 12 bases lying between them. CDR1 is MDHEN and CDR2 is SYDVKM in the germline V gene. This CDR3 spans 14 amino acids. The CDR3 bases are TGTGCCAGCAGTTCCCCAGGGAAAGACTATGGCTACACCTTC. Its protein product is CASSSPGKDYGYTF.

This clonotype was detected ten times or more. This chain uses TRBV28 with TRBJ1-4; D unclear. Germline loops: CDR1 MDHEN, CDR2 SYDVKM. V was cut by 5 bases and J by 5 bases, with 15 bases left in between. The CDR3 covers 15 residues. The CDR3 loop reads CASSIPTETNEKLFF. The DNA of the CDR3 is TGTGCCAGCAGTATACCGACGGAGACCAATGAAAAACTGTTTTTT.

This clonotype was recorded many times. The rearrangement uses TRBV3-1 and TRBJ2-7, with D possibly being TRBD2 (5 bases). Per germline, CDR1 LGHDT and CDR2 YNNKEL (reference sequence). CDR3 size: 15 residues. The V end was cut by 0 bases, the J end by 1 base, with 10 bases between. The DNA of the CDR3 is TGTGCCAGCAGCCAAGATCTTACTAGGTCCTACGAGCAGTACTTC. Translating gives CASSQDLTRSYEQYF.

This clonotype was found a few times. The CDR3 coding sequence is TGCAGCGTTGGGACAGGCACAGATACGCAGTATTTT. As protein: CSVGTGTDTQYF. This rearrangement joins TRBV29-1 to TRBJ2-3; tentative D call: TRBD1 (6 bases). Germline lookup yields CDR1 SQVTM and CDR2 ANQGSEA. The CDR3 is 12 residues long. V was cut by 4 bases and J by 1 base, with 6 bases left in between.

The chain employs TRBV6-5 and TRBJ2-7; the D is unclear. The CDR3 loop spans 15 amino acids. CDR1 is MNHEY and CDR2 is SVGAGI in the germline V gene. Trimming removed 2 bases at V and 9 bases at J, with 20 bases between. CDR3 loop: CASSYRALGKGVQYF. DNA for the CDR3: TGTGCCAGCAGTTACCGGGCCCTAGGGAAAGGCGTGCAGTACTTC.

The rearrangement links TRBV28 to TRBJ1-6; 7 bases line up with TRBD1. The CDR3 runs to 14 residues. The V and J ends lost 5 bases and 14 bases, in that order; junction bases with no gene match: 12. CDR1 MDHEN and CDR2 SYDVKM come from the germline V gene. CDR3 in amino acids: CASSPLTGSRALHF. CDR3 in DNA: TGTGCCAGCAGTCCCCTGACAGGGAGCCGGGCCCTCCACTTT.

This clonotype was detected many times. The genes are TRBV10-2 and TRBJ2-3; D uncertain. V was pared by 6 bases and J by 2 bases, with 3 bases between. There are 11 residues in the CDR3. Germline V gives CDR1 WSHSY, CDR2 SAAADI. The CDR3 loop is CASRSTDTQYF. The CDR3, as DNA: TGCGCCAGCAGGTCCACAGATACGCAGTATTTT.

This clonotype was recorded at least ten times. The chain has TRBV5-1 and TRBJ2-7; D gene uncertain. The V and J ends lost 5 bases and 5 bases respectively, with 20 bases between them. In germline, CDR1 is SGHRS, CDR2 YFSETQ. The CDR3 consists of 15 residues. CDR3 sequence: CASRVDDWASNEQYF. CDR3 coding DNA: TGCGCCAGCAGGGTGGACGATTGGGCTAGTAACGAGCAGTACTTC. Using reference TRBV5-1 and TRBJ2-7 for the parts outside the CDR3, the full variable domain is KAGVTQTPRYLIKTRGQQVTLSCSPISGHRSVSWYQQTPGQGLQFLFEYFSETQRNKGNFPGRFSGRQFSNSRSEMNVSTLELGDSALYLCASRVDDWASNEQYFGPGTRLTVT.

Only a few counts were recorded for this clonotype. This chain joins TRBV25-1 and TRBJ2-7; D unclear. The CDR3 is 11 amino acids. V lost 4 bases to trimming and J lost 5 bases, with 6 bases between them. The germline V gene has CDR1 MGHDK and CDR2 SYGVNS. The CDR3 bases are TGTGCCAGCAGTGGCTTCCACGAGCAGTACTTC. Translated, it gives CASSGFHEQYF.